The following is a T cell receptor (beta chain) sequence with its context. This sample was taken from a study of cytomegalovirus exposure and HLA in healthy donors. PCR was performed using 60 Vbeta and 13 Jbeta primers. Clones were read by immunoSEQ multiplex PCR, and TCRdb kept only the in-frame ones, dropping some. The sample includes around 210,000 clones, around 84% of them seen just once. The TCR was taken from a girl aged 2-10 years in good health and CMV-seronegative. The specimen sequenced was PBMCs.

The CDR3 nucleotides are TGTGCCTGGAGCGGACCGGGGAATGAAAAACTGTTTTTT. Translation: CAWSGPGNEKLFF. The chain joins TRBV30 to TRBJ1-4; unclear D gene. Trimming pared 3 bases from V and 5 bases from J, leaving 10 bases between. Germline V gives CDR1 GTSNPN, CDR2 SVGIG (reference sequence). CDR3 length: 13 amino acids.